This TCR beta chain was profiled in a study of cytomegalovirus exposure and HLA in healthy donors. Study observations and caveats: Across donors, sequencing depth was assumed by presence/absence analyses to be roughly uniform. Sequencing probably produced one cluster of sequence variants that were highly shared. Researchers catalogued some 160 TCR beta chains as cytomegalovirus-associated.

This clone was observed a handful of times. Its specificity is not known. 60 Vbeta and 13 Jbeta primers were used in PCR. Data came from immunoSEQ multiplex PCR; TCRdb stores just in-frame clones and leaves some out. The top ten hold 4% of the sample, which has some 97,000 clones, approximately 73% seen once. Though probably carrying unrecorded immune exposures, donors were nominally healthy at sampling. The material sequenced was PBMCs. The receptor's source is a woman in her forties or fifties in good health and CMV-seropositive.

The CDR3 protein is CAWTQGSYEQYF. CDR3 sequence (DNA): TGTGCCTGGACACAGGGTTCCTACGAGCAGTACTTC. The chain combines TRBV30 with TRBJ2-7; tentatively, D is TRBD1 (6 bases). The CDR3 is 12 amino acids. Trimming stripped 4 bases from V and 1 base from J, with 8 bases between. Germline V gives CDR1 GTSNPN, CDR2 SVGIG (reference sequence).